The 11 T cell receptor beta chains reported below all come from one sample, sequenced in a study of response to subunit inactivated influenza vaccine. MiXCR was run by TCRdb on the RT-PCR reads, yielding one entry per CDR3 protein. This table holds hundreds of thousands of distinct CDR3 sequences, around a sixth found once. This material consisted of PBMCs from blood, taken about 11 days after vaccination. The receptors shown here come from a man over 45 who received an inactivated influenza vaccine.

This clonotype was found many times. In DNA form, the CDR3 reads TGCAGCGTTAGCGGGGGGAGCTCCTACAATGAGCAGTTCTTC. This gives the protein CSVSGGSSYNEQFF. The chain carries TRBV29-1 and TRBJ2-1; 9 bases match TRBD2. V was pared by 5 bases and J by 0 bases, with 2 bases of the junction left unmatched. The CDR3 runs 14 residues. Per the germline V gene, CDR1 is SQVTM and CDR2 is ANQGSEA.

The chain uses TRBV15 and TRBJ2-1, with TRBD2 matching over 9 bases. Germline values: CDR1 LNHNV, CDR2 YYDKDF (reference sequence). The CDR3 length is 14 residues. With 11 bases clipped from V and 7 bases from J, the junction kept 12 bases outside the gene matches. DNA for the CDR3: TGTGCCGTCGAAGCGGGAGGCCCTTTGAATGAGCAGTTCTTC. It specifies CAVEAGGPLNEQFF. Based on the CDR3 plus reference TRBV15 and TRBJ2-1, the full variable domain is DAMVIQNPRYQVTQFGKPVTLSCSQTLNHNVMYWYQQKSSQAPKLLFHYYDKDFNNEADTPDNFQSRRPNTSFCFLDIRSPGLGDTAMYLCAVEAGGPLNEQFFGPGTRLTVL.

The chain couples TRBV20-1 to TRBJ2-3, with 9 positions matching TRBD2. Germline CDR1 DFQATT, CDR2 SNEGSKA (reference sequence). The length of the CDR3 is 17 residues. J lost 3 bases, V lost 5 bases, and 15 bases had no gene match. DNA for the CDR3: TGCAGTGCTCGGGAACCTGTTGCGGGGGGGCTAACAGATACGCAGTATTTT. It yields the protein CSAREPVAGGLTDTQYF.

This clonotype showed up many times. The chain recombines TRBV2 with TRBJ2-1, with D hard to call. CDR3 length: 13 residues. CDR1 is SNHLY, CDR2 FYNNEI, per germline. V lost 4 bases, J lost 4 bases, and 8 bases lay in between. The CDR3, as DNA: TGTGCCAGCAGTGGAACTGGGTACAATGAGCAGTTCTTC. This gives the protein CASSGTGYNEQFF.

V gene TRBV6-2 or TRBV6-3 combines with J gene TRBJ2-5; D is unresolved. Trimming removed 0 bases from V and 1 base from J, with 12 bases in between. Germline V gene data show CDR1 as MNHEY and CDR2 as SVGEGT. The CDR3 spans 16 residues. The CDR3 bases are TGTGCCAGCAGTTACTCGGGTTTGCGTCCCCAAGAGACCCAGTACTTC. This sequence encodes CASSYSGLRPQETQYF.

With respect to this clonotype: In this CDR3 the conserved last residue, phenylalanine or tryptophan, is missing, so a read error is likely. The CDR3 is CASSIDLSGGEQYL. The CDR3 region has the DNA TGTGCCAGTAGTATAGATCTATCAGGTGGCGAGCAGTACCTC. This sequence joins TRBV19 and TRBJ2-7; D is ambiguous. Trimming removed 0 bases at V and 6 bases at J, with 12 bases between. Germline assignment: CDR1 LNHDA and CDR2 SQIVND (reference sequence). The CDR3 is 14 residues long.

This clonotype was found a few times. The chain has TRBV20-1 and TRBJ2-1, with a tentative D call TRBD2 (5 bases). Per germline, CDR1 DFQATT and CDR2 SNEGSKA (reference sequence). V shed 3 bases and J shed 7 bases, with 13 bases lying between them. This CDR3 region has 13 residues. DNA for the CDR3: TGCAGTGCTAGGGCTAGCAACGCTAATGAGCAGTTCTTC. The encoded protein is CSARASNANEQFF.

This clonotype was recorded many times. The chain is built from TRBV12-3 or TRBV12-4 and TRBJ1-6; 7 bases are shared with TRBD1. The CDR3 covers 15 residues. The trim removed 10 bases at V and 3 bases at J, leaving 9 bases unmatched. The CDR3 spells CATRGAGGYNSPLHF. The CDR3 DNA reads as TGTGCCACCCGAGGGGCAGGGGGCTATAATTCACCCCTCCACTTT.

This clonotype turned up a few times. The V gene is TRBV9, the J gene TRBJ1-3; TRBD1 matches at 7 bases. Trimming at V came to 3 bases and at J to 0 bases, leaving 6 bases not matched to a gene. The CDR3 covers 16 residues. Germline-derived CDR1 and CDR2 are SGDLS and YYNGEE. The CDR3 coding sequence is TGTGCCAGCAGCGGATTGGGGGACAGCTCTGGAAACACCATATATTTT. Its translation is CASSGLGDSSGNTIYF.

This clonotype was picked up a small number of times. The chain is built from TRBV20-1 and TRBJ1-4, with a possible D match to TRBD1 (6 bases). Germline CDR1 is DFQATT and CDR2 is SNEGSKA (reference sequence). Trimming removed 6 bases from V and 13 bases from J, with 21 bases in between. The CDR3 length is 13 residues. The DNA for the CDR3 is TGCAGTGCCCCCAGGGGAGGGAACTTTGGACTGTTTTTT. Translation gives CSAPRGGNFGLFF.

This clonotype was seen a handful of times. J is TRBJ2-7 and V is TRBV9; maybe TRBD2 (5 bases). The CDR3 extends over 15 amino acids. Trimming shortened V by 4 bases and J by 4 bases, and 18 bases separated the two germline ends. Germline V lookup: CDR1 SGDLS, CDR2 YYNGEE. This CDR3 is CASSTTGDYGYEQYF. DNA of the CDR3: TGTGCCAGCAGCACAACTGGAGACTATGGGTACGAGCAGTACTTC.